A selection of T cell receptor beta chains follows, all from one sample in a study of lymphopenia after photon versus proton radiotherapy. Only in-frame clones appear in the TCRdb table, and some are missing; sequencing was by immunoSEQ multiplex PCR. This table holds about 26,000 clones, 80% to 85% found once. This sample comprised peripheral blood, obtained from a patient treated with photon-based radiotherapy. The source is a woman aged 45-65 years with pancreatic cancer. Both conserved end residues are part of each CDR3. Each record gives: D gene, V gene, J gene, clone size, CDR3 protein, CDR3 DNA. The D gene is left open where the match is weak. Not all rows give a size; the values are once, few, many and, for expanded clones, a class.

>NA|TRBV7-6|TRBJ1-5|NA
CASSLREQTGGGNQPQHF
TGTGCCAGCAGCCTACGGGAACAGACGGGCGGAGGCAATCAGCCCCAGCATTTT
>TRBD2|TRBV4-1|TRBJ2-6|NA
CASSQGLAEAGANVLTF
TGCGCCAGCAGCCAAGGACTAGCGGAGGCGGGGGCCAACGTCCTGACTTTC
>NA|TRBV7-9|TRBJ2-1|NA
CASVSQGTYNEQFF
TGTGCCAGCGTTTCCCAGGGGACCTACAATGAGCAGTTCTTC
>TRBD2|TRBV29-1|TRBJ2-1|once
CSVAGTSDPRSSYNEQFF
TGCAGCGTTGCCGGGACTAGCGACCCACGGAGCTCCTACAATGAGCAGTTCTTC
>NA|TRBV6-6|TRBJ2-1|few
CASSGLVSNEQFF
TGTGCCAGCAGCGGACTGGTTAGTAATGAGCAGTTCTTC
>NA|TRBV19|TRBJ2-5|NA
CASSQGGQGQETQYF
TGTGCCAGTAGTCAAGGGGGGCAGGGGCAAGAGACCCAGTACTTC
>NA|TRBV7-2|TRBJ2-7|NA
CASSFVKGLKYEQYF
TGTGCCAGCAGCTTTGTTAAGGGCCTAAAATACGAGCAGTACTTC
>NA|TRBV9|TRBJ1-2|NA
CASSVEGLGYGYTF
TGTGCCAGCAGCGTAGAGGGGTTAGGGTATGGCTACACCTTC
>NA|TRBV6-1|TRBJ2-7|few
CASIPGRSPYEQYF
TGTGCCAGCATTCCGGGACGGAGCCCCTACGAGCAGTACTTC
>TRBD1|TRBV7-8|TRBJ1-1|once
CASSEQTGKAFF
TGTGCCAGCAGCGAACAGACAGGGAAAGCTTTCTTT
>TRBD2|TRBV29-1|TRBJ2-2|NA
CSLPGLAGLNTGELFF
TGCAGCCTGCCGGGACTAGCGGGACTGAACACCGGGGAGCTGTTTTTT
>NA|TRBV19|TRBJ2-2|NA
CASSILPGELFF
TGTGCCAGTAGTATTCTTCCCGGGGAGCTGTTTTTT
>NA|TRBV13|TRBJ2-1|NA
CASSGGKDNEQFF
TGTGCCAGCAGCGGCGGTAAGGACAATGAGCAGTTCTTC
>NA|TRBV4-3|TRBJ2-1|NA
CASSQDRELSFHNEQFF
TGCGCCAGCAGCCAAGATCGGGAGCTGTCGTTCCACAATGAGCAGTTCTTC
>NA|TRBV11-2|TRBJ2-5|NA
CASSLDGGARRETQYF
TGTGCCAGCAGCTTAGATGGTGGGGCTAGGCGGGAGACCCAGTACTTC
>NA|TRBV7-9|TRBJ2-7|few
CASSSLSSHYEQYF
TGTGCCAGCAGCTCCCTGAGTAGTCATTACGAGCAGTACTTC
>TRBD2|TRBV5-4|TRBJ2-7|NA
CASSLFWGGRALTYEQYF
TGTGCCAGCAGCTTGTTTTGGGGCGGGAGAGCTCTAACCTACGAGCAGTACTTC
>TRBD2|TRBV27|TRBJ2-2|NA
CASSSTSAYTGELFF
TGTGCCAGCAGTTCTACTAGCGCTTACACCGGGGAGCTGTTTTTT
>TRBD1|TRBV30|TRBJ1-2|few
CAWGTEANYGYTF
TGTGCCTGGGGGACAGAGGCTAACTATGGCTACACCTTC
>TRBD2|TRBV5-1|TRBJ2-3|NA
CASSFDGRAADTQYF
TGCGCCAGCAGCTTTGACGGGAGGGCCGCAGATACGCAGTATTTT
>NA|TRBV9|TRBJ2-7|once
CASSVGGRRDYEQYF
TGTGCCAGCAGCGTAGGAGGTCGACGGGACTACGAGCAGTACTTC
>NA|TRBV30|TRBJ2-7|NA
CAWRSGLSYEQYF
TGTGCCTGGAGAAGCGGACTCTCCTACGAGCAGTACTTC
>TRBD2|TRBV7-8|TRBJ2-1|NA
CASSLAQMGLAGYNEQFF
TGTGCCAGCAGCTTAGCGCAGATGGGACTAGCGGGATACAATGAGCAGTTCTTC
>TRBD2|TRBV6-6|TRBJ2-1|NA
CASSLAGVDNEQFF
TGTGCCAGCAGTCTAGCGGGAGTAGACAATGAGCAGTTCTTC
>TRBD1|TRBV28|TRBJ1-5|NA
CASSLGGGLNQPQHF
TGTGCCAGCAGTTTGGGAGGGGGCTTGAATCAGCCCCAGCATTTT
>NA|TRBV4-3|TRBJ2-1|once
CASSQAYRDSTYNEQFF
TGCGCCAGCAGCCAAGCCTACCGGGACTCCACCTACAATGAGCAGTTCTTC
>TRBD2|TRBV6-1|TRBJ2-1|NA
CASSVRLAEGSHSYNEQFF
TGTGCCAGCAGTGTTCGCCTAGCGGAGGGAAGTCACTCCTACAATGAGCAGTTCTTC
>NA|TRBV5-4|TRBJ2-5|once
CASSSVGGQETQYF
TGTGCCAGCAGCTCAGTAGGGGGGCAAGAGACCCAGTACTTC
>TRBD1|TRBV4-3|TRBJ2-7|few
CASSLGQDSSYEQYF
TGCGCCAGCAGCCTGGGACAGGACAGCTCCTACGAGCAGTACTTC